This T cell receptor beta chain was observed in a study of cytotoxic CD8 clonotypes in ibrutinib-treated CLL. Study in general: Included were about 11 relapsed/refractory and about 15 treatment-naive patients, of whom 17 were IGHV unmutated. Responses comprised 24 partial and 2 complete; at median about 68 months, about 14 remained remitted and about 12 progressed.

The V gene lost 6 bases and the J gene lost 0 bases, with 10 bases spanning the gap. CDR3 size: 14 residues. Germline CDR1 MGHDK, CDR2 SYGVNS. Only in-frame clones appear in the TCRdb table, and some are missing; sequencing was by immunoSEQ multiplex PCR. The sample holds fewer than 90,000 clones, about 86% seen once. Overall study findings and caveats: Clonality at baseline surpassed age-matched healthy donors and tracked circulating CD8+ T-cell counts. Baseline levels were approached again at progression, after clonality had risen at ibrutinib response.

About this clone: The antigen is undetermined.

The chain links TRBV25-1 to TRBJ2-3, with D maybe TRBD1 (5 bases). This sequence was found in a human donor with chronic lymphocytic leukemia. Sequences were derived from PBMCs, sampled before ibrutinib treatment. The CDR3 sequence is CASSADRSTDTQYF. CDR3 bases: TGTGCCAGCAGCGCCGACAGAAGCACAGATACGCAGTATTTT.